The rows below give T cell receptor beta chains drawn from one sample of a study of cytomegalovirus exposure and HLA in healthy donors. TCRdb's copy holds only in-frame clones and misses some; the assay was immunoSEQ multiplex PCR. The top ten hold about 4.2% of the sample, which has 110,000 or so clones, roughly 70% seen once. The source material was PBMCs. The receptor source for this set is a woman between 35 and 50 years old in good health and CMV-seropositive. Each CDR3 is given with its conserved first and last residue.

j_call	v_call	cdr3_aa
TRBJ1-2	TRBV9	CASSVSQGAEGYTF
TRBJ2-1	TRBV14	CASSQDQGDRVGNEQFF
TRBJ1-4	TRBV5-8	CASSLGQGSEKLFF
TRBJ2-1	TRBV7-9	CASSLLRGQGYNEQFF
TRBJ2-2	TRBV19	CASSDHRDTGELFF
TRBJ1-1	TRBV7-7	CASRASGGTEAFF
TRBJ1-2	TRBV5-4	CASSDGQGTGGYTF
TRBJ2-2	TRBV15	CATSNRVGTGELFF
TRBJ1-1	TRBV5-4	CASSLGHEMNTEAFF
TRBJ1-1	TRBV5-1	CASAPGGSIANTEAFF
TRBJ2-3	TRBV2	CASSFTATSGRTDTQYF
TRBJ2-1	TRBV7-2	CASSWARNNEQFF
TRBJ1-1	TRBV5-6	CASSLYGHPEAFF
TRBJ2-1	TRBV4-2	CASSSRTSGRGRRSYNEQFF
TRBJ1-2	TRBV2	CASIAGRGLYGYTF
TRBJ1-2	TRBV4-3	CASSRAGYGYTF
TRBJ1-3	TRBV9	CASSAPPGLGNTIYF
TRBJ1-1	TRBV5-6	CASSSGFSFPMKAFF
TRBJ2-1	TRBV29-1	CSVEGAGSSYNEQFF
TRBJ2-5	TRBV7-9	CASSLFSGGALGKTQYF
TRBJ2-7	TRBV5-1	CASSFTGQGEYEQYF
TRBJ2-5	TRBV5-1	CASSFQAVQETQYF
TRBJ2-1	TRBV7-9	CASSPGTVAEQFF
TRBJ2-2	TRBV11-3	CASSHPTGGPYTGELFF
TRBJ1-2	TRBV19	CASSIGGGVSSGYTF